Listed here are 16 T cell receptor beta chains from one sample, sequenced in a study of blood T cell repertoires in COVID-19. TCRdb keeps only in-frame clones here, not all; method: immunoSEQ multiplex PCR. Among 150,000 to 200,000 clones listed, around 80% were seen once. The sequenced sample consisted of peripheral blood. These receptors were taken from a woman older than 75 with acute or convalescent COVID-19.

V is TRBV27 and J is TRBJ1-2; 8 bases are shared with TRBD1. The CDR3 is 15 residues long. V shed 4 bases, J shed 4 bases, and the junction held 8 bases outside the gene matches. Germline V gene data show CDR1 as MNHEY and CDR2 as SMNVEV (reference sequence). CDR3 protein: CASSYGQGLPYGYTF. In DNA form, the CDR3 reads TGTGCCAGCAGTTACGGACAGGGACTCCCCTATGGCTACACCTTC.

The chain carries TRBV3-1 (or the pseudogene TRBV3-2) and TRBJ2-3, with 13 bases lining up with TRBD2. The length of the CDR3 is 16 residues. CDR1 is LGHDT and CDR2 is YNNKEL in the germline V gene (reference sequence). With 0 bases clipped from V and 11 bases from J, the junction kept 8 bases outside the gene matches. DNA for the CDR3: TGTGCCAGCAGCCAAGAGGGGAGGACTAGCGGGAGCAAGCAGTATTTT. The encoded protein is CASSQEGRTSGSKQYF.

The chain uses TRBV3-1 (or the pseudogene TRBV3-2) and TRBJ2-5; D gene ambiguous. The germline V gene encodes CDR1 LGHDT and CDR2 YNNKEL (reference sequence). The CDR3 extends over 13 amino acids. V shed 4 bases and J shed 2 bases, with 8 bases lying between them. The CDR3 loop is CASSPSTQETQYF. DNA for the CDR3: TGTGCCAGCAGCCCTTCTACTCAAGAGACCCAGTACTTC.

As DNA, the CDR3 is TGCGCCAGCAGCCAGCCCTTACAGCGGGGGGTTGGGGATGAGCAGTTCTTC. Amino acid sequence: CASSQPLQRGVGDEQFF. The V call is TRBV4-1, the J call TRBJ2-1, with 9 positions matching TRBD2. Trimming took 3 bases from V and 8 from J; bases not matched to a gene: 14. CDR3 length equals 17 residues. CDR1 is MGHRA, CDR2 YSYEKL, per germline.

This chain uses TRBV9 with TRBJ2-5; D may be TRBD2 (5 bases). Germline values: CDR1 SGDLS, CDR2 YYNGEE. Trimming shortened V by 5 bases and J by 5 bases, and 16 bases separated the two germline ends. The CDR3 contains 14 residues. The CDR3 DNA reads as TGTGCCAGCAGTTCCTCGGGGAAGCAGGAGACCCAGTACTTC. This codes for CASSSSGKQETQYF.

This chain connects TRBV4-3 to TRBJ1-5, with no clear D. The V end was cut by 3 bases, the J end by 5 bases, with 8 bases between. The CDR3 totals 13 residues. The V gene's germline CDR1 is LGHNA and CDR2 YSLEER. In DNA form, the CDR3 reads TGCGCCAGCAGCCAGAGAGGAGATCAGCCCCAGCATTTT. Its protein product is CASSQRGDQPQHF.

This clone appeared a few times. V usage is TRBV2 and J usage is TRBJ1-5, with TRBD1 matching 9 bases. Germline V gene lookup returns CDR1 SNHLY and CDR2 FYNNEI. The J segment lost 5 bases and the V segment lost 4 bases, leaving 3 bases of the junction unmatched. The CDR3 has 14 amino acids. The CDR3 is CASSGGQGYQPQHF. Written as DNA, the CDR3 is TGTGCCAGCAGTGGGGGACAGGGCTATCAGCCCCAGCATTTT. The complete variable domain, with remaining parts taken from reference TRBV2 and TRBJ1-5, reads EPEVTQTPSHQVTQMGQEVILRCVPISNHLYFYWYRQILGQKVEFLVSFYNNEISEKSEIFDDQFSVERPDGSNFTLKIRSTKLEDSAMYFCASSGGQGYQPQHFGDGTRLSIL.

The chain couples TRBV28 to TRBJ2-2; the match to TRBD1 covers 9 bases. Germline V lookup: CDR1 MDHEN, CDR2 SYDVKM. J gave up 7 bases and V 6 bases, and 9 bases lay outside the gene matches. The CDR3 totals 15 residues. The CDR3 region has the DNA TGTGCCAGCAGGGATACAGGGGGCTTTGGCGGGGAGCTGTTTTTT. It translates to CASRDTGGFGGELFF.

V usage is TRBV7-2 and J usage is TRBJ1-2; no clear D gene. The CDR3 covers 13 residues. Trimming took off 5 bases at V and 7 bases at J, with 14 bases between the two ends. Looked up from germline, CDR1 is SGHTA and CDR2 is FQGNSA. The CDR3 is CASSQRSVGGYTF. CDR3 sequence (DNA): TGTGCCAGCAGCCAGAGGTCGGTTGGTGGCTACACCTTC.

The V and J genes are TRBV20-1 and TRBJ2-7; no firm D call. With 3 bases removed from V and 3 bases from J, the gap between germline ends came to 6 bases. There are 11 residues in the CDR3. CDR1 and CDR2 from the germline V gene are DFQATT and SNEGSKA (reference sequence). The CDR3 nucleotides read TGCAGTGCTAGCCCCAGCTACGAGCAGTACTTC. Protein: CSASPSYEQYF.

Comments on this clone: A junction end diverges from the germline sequence, so it may reflect a read error. V gene TRBV7-7 combines with J gene TRBJ2-5; 7 bases map to TRBD1. Germline V gene sequence: CDR1 SSHAT, CDR2 FNYEAQ (reference sequence). The CDR3 contains 13 residues. CDR3 nucleotide sequence: TGTGCTAGCAGCTCAGGGGGCCAAGAGACCCAGTACTTC. Amino acids: CASSSGGQETQYF.

The rearrangement links TRBV6-5 to TRBJ1-1; no definite D call. Per the germline V gene, CDR1 is MNHEY and CDR2 is SVGAGI. The CDR3 length is 15 residues. Trimming pared 0 bases from V and 5 bases from J, leaving 13 bases between. This CDR3 reads CASSYSPESGTEAFF. In DNA form, the CDR3 reads TGTGCCAGCAGTTACTCTCCCGAGTCGGGGACTGAAGCTTTCTTT.

This chain connects TRBV9 to TRBJ2-6; the D gene is possibly TRBD2 (6 bases). The CDR3 covers 17 residues. Germline CDR1 SGDLS, CDR2 YYNGEE. Trimming removed 2 bases at V and 0 bases at J, with 12 bases between. CDR3 loop: CASSVRRTTSGANVLTF. In DNA form, the CDR3 reads TGTGCCAGCAGCGTTCGCCGGACTACCTCTGGGGCCAACGTCCTGACTTTC.

The chain carries TRBV27 and TRBJ2-2; D ambiguous. V dropped 5 bases and J dropped 7 bases, with 8 bases sitting between them. This CDR3 spans 12 amino acids. Germline V gene lookup returns CDR1 MNHEY and CDR2 SMNVEV (reference sequence). CDR3 bases: TGTGCCAGCAGTCTGTCTGTCGGGGAGCTGTTTTTT. As protein: CASSLSVGELFF.

In this sample, this clone turned up a few times. The V call is TRBV6-5, the J call TRBJ1-1, with 7 bases matching TRBD1. Germline loops: CDR1 MNHEY, CDR2 SVGAGI. V dropped 6 bases and J dropped 1; count of bases not matched to a gene: 5. The CDR3 covers 14 residues. In DNA form, the CDR3 reads TGTGCCAGCAGGAAAGGGACAGAGAACACTGAAGCTTTCTTT. Its translation is CASRKGTENTEAFF.

This clone was seen a few times. The CDR3 DNA follows: TGTGCCAGCAACCCACTGGGGGGTGGAGCCACTGAAGCTTTCTTT. Translation: CASNPLGGGATEAFF. The chain couples TRBV28 to TRBJ1-1; TRBD1 might be the D (5 bases). Trimming took 7 bases from V and 4 from J, leaving 19 bases between them. Germline CDR1 is MDHEN and CDR2 is SYDVKM. The CDR3 loop spans 15 amino acids.